Below are 7 T cell receptor beta chains sequenced from a single sample in a study of cytomegalovirus exposure and HLA in healthy donors. Sequenced by immunoSEQ multiplex PCR; TCRdb stores in-frame clones only, minus some. Here the sample spans 150,000 to 200,000 clones, roughly 82% being singletons. The sequenced sample was PBMCs. These receptors came from a woman aged 18-29 years in good health and CMV-seronegative.

The chain couples TRBV5-1 to TRBJ1-4; D unclear. V gave up 4 bases and J gave up 6 bases, with 10 bases separating them. The CDR3 is made up of 13 amino acids. CDR1 SGHRS and CDR2 YFSETQ come from the germline V gene. CDR3 sequence (DNA): TGCGCCAGCAGCGACCGGGTGGATGAAAAACTGTTTTTT. Protein: CASSDRVDEKLFF.

This chain joins TRBV10-3 and TRBJ1-1; D is unresolved. Per the germline V gene, CDR1 is ENHRY and CDR2 is SYGVKD. Deletions cut 2 bases from V and 7 bases from J, with 8 bases between. The CDR3 sequence is 12 residues long. CDR3 in DNA: TGTGCCATCAGTGAGGTGGCAGTTGAAGCTTTCTTT. Encoded protein: CAISEVAVEAFF.

This clone has only a few counts. The chain links TRBV18 to TRBJ1-3; 7 nucleotides match TRBD1. The CDR3 spans 15 residues. J lost 4 bases, V lost 3 bases, and 6 bases had no gene match. Germline V gene data show CDR1 as KGHSH and CDR2 as LQKENI. The CDR3 sequence: CASSPLTGTGNTIYF. In DNA form, the CDR3 reads TGTGCCAGCTCACCTCTGACAGGGACAGGAAACACCATATATTTT.

V and J are TRBV9 and TRBJ1-5; D gene uncertain. V was clipped by 7 bases and J by 0 bases, with 14 bases between them. There are 15 residues in the CDR3. CDR1 and CDR2 from the germline V gene are SGDLS and YYNGEE. CDR3 in amino acids: CASAEGPNSNQPQHF. The CDR3 DNA reads TGTGCCAGCGCCGAGGGTCCTAATAGCAATCAGCCCCAGCATTTT.

This chain joins TRBV27 and TRBJ1-2; 8 positions agree with TRBD1. V gave up 3 bases and J gave up 4 bases; unmatched junction bases: 4. This CDR3 is 14 amino acids long. Per germline, CDR1 MNHEY and CDR2 SMNVEV (reference sequence). In DNA form, the CDR3 reads TGTGCCAGCAGTTTCGACAGGGGAGGCTATGGCTACACCTTC. This codes for CASSFDRGGYGYTF.

The CDR3 protein is CASSWGGRQPQHF. CDR3 nucleotides: TGTGCCAGCAGTTGGGGGGGGAGACAGCCCCAGCATTTT. The chain couples TRBV27 to TRBJ1-5; D may be TRBD1 (5 bases). The CDR3 totals 13 residues. Germline V gene sequence: CDR1 MNHEY, CDR2 SMNVEV (reference sequence). V shed 4 bases and J shed 7 bases, with 11 bases lying between them.

The chain recombines TRBV19 with TRBJ2-3, with TRBD2 matching 8 bases. The J segment lost 1 base and the V segment lost 10 bases, leaving 4 bases of the junction unmatched. CDR1 and CDR2 from the germline V gene are LNHDA and SQIVND (reference sequence). The CDR3 length is 13 residues. CDR3 loop: CAIRRGGTDTQYF. Written as DNA, the CDR3 is TGTGCCATTAGGCGGGGGGGCACAGATACGCAGTATTTT. The whole variable domain, remainder taken from reference TRBV19 and TRBJ2-3, is DGGITQSPKYLFRKEGQNVTLSCEQNLNHDAMYWYRQDPGQGLRLIYYSQIVNDFQKGDIAEGYSVSREKKESFPLTVTSAQKNPTAFYLCAIRRGGTDTQYFGPGTRLTVL.